This passage covers 30 T cell receptor beta chains from one sample sequenced in a study of CD8+ T cells in alopecia areata. Noted treatment: oral pan-JAK inhibitor, 5-10 mg twice daily. Extracted from the samples, RNA was reverse transcribed into cDNA to serve as the sequencing template. Produced via immunoSEQ multiplex PCR; TCRdb's table is partial and in-frame only. The sample yields over 250,000 clones, 60% seen once. Sequencing was performed on CD4+ T cells sorted from blood, taken around week 54, from a patient treated with tofacitinib. Every receptor here comes from a human donor with alopecia areata.

In this sample, this clone turned up a few times. The genes are TRBV29-1 and TRBJ1-1, with D unclear. V was shortened by 4 bases and J by 0 bases, with 6 bases between the two germline ends. From germline, CDR1 is SQVTM and CDR2 ANQGSEA. This CDR3 region has 12 residues. CDR3 amino acids: CSVGHLNTEAFF. The DNA of the CDR3 is TGCAGCGTTGGACACCTGAACACTGAAGCTTTCTTT.

The chain carries TRBV25-1 and TRBJ2-2, with a tentative D call TRBD1 (6 bases). This CDR3 spans 14 amino acids. Deletions cut 6 bases from V and 3 bases from J, with 11 bases between. Germline V gene sequence: CDR1 MGHDK, CDR2 SYGVNS. CDR3 coding DNA: TGTGCCAGCAGCCGGGACACTCACACCGGGGAGCTGTTTTTT. Amino acids: CASSRDTHTGELFF.

This chain joins TRBV29-1 and TRBJ2-3, with TRBD2 matching over 11 bases. J was trimmed by 5 bases and V by 3 bases; bases with no gene match: 10. CDR3 length: 16 residues. The germline gives CDR1 SQVTM, CDR2 ANQGSEA. The CDR3 bases are TGCAGCGTTGATCGGCTAGCGGGGGGCCTTGGAGATACGCAGTATTTT. This sequence encodes CSVDRLAGGLGDTQYF.

This clone has just a few counts. The rearrangement joins TRBV6-5 to TRBJ2-5, with D perhaps matching TRBD2 (5 bases). V was clipped by 5 bases and J by 5 bases, with 12 bases between them. The germline V gene encodes CDR1 MNHEY and CDR2 SVGAGI. The CDR3 runs 13 residues. CDR3 DNA sequence: TGTGCCAGCAGTACCGGGCGCGGGGAGACCCAGTACTTC. Protein sequence: CASSTGRGETQYF.

This clone turned up a few times. The chain has TRBV27 and TRBJ1-1; possible D gene TRBD1, 5 bases. This CDR3 has 13 residues. V lost 4 bases and J lost 5, with 11 bases in between. Per the germline V gene, CDR1 is MNHEY and CDR2 is SMNVEV (reference sequence). The CDR3 spells CASSSRQQTEAFF. The DNA of the CDR3 is TGTGCCAGCAGTTCGCGACAGCAGACTGAAGCTTTCTTT.

This chain joins TRBV5-1 and TRBJ2-5; TRBD2 is a possible D gene (5 bases). The V gene lost 4 bases and the J gene lost 4 bases, with 14 bases spanning the gap. The CDR3 is 14 amino acids. CDR1 and CDR2 (germline): SGHRS, YFSETQ. The CDR3 is CASSPRTGVETQYF. The CDR3 DNA reads as TGCGCCAGCAGCCCTCGGACTGGGGTAGAGACCCAGTACTTC.

This chain links TRBV29-1 with TRBJ2-7, with D perhaps TRBD1 or TRBD2 (5 bases each). Trimming removed 6 bases at V and 4 bases at J, with 13 bases between. The CDR3 length is 12 residues. CDR1 SQVTM and CDR2 ANQGSEA come from the germline V gene. CDR3 region: CSVFGTGYEQYF. The CDR3 DNA is TGCAGCGTCTTCGGGACGGGGTACGAGCAGTACTTC.

The chain employs TRBV29-1 and TRBJ2-5, with D perhaps assigned TRBD1 or TRBD2 (5 bases each). This CDR3 spans 12 amino acids. The V gene's germline CDR1 is SQVTM and CDR2 ANQGSEA. V was shortened by 8 bases and J by 4 bases, with 14 bases between the two germline ends. CDR3 sequence (DNA): TGCAGCCAGAGGGGTGGGGGAGAGACCCAGTACTTC. Translating it yields CSQRGGGETQYF.

This CDR3 is CSVTTTAQETQYF. The CDR3 coding sequence is TGCAGCGTAACAACAACAGCTCAAGAGACCCAGTACTTC. This chain links TRBV29-1 with TRBJ2-5, with D unclear. CDR1 and CDR2 from the germline V gene are SQVTM and ANQGSEA. V lost 6 bases to trimming and J lost 2 bases, with 13 bases between them. The CDR3 is 13 residues long.

This sequence joins TRBV6-5 and TRBJ2-5; no clear D gene. CDR1 is MNHEY and CDR2 is SVGAGI in the germline V gene. The CDR3 covers 14 residues. Trimming left V 5 bases short and J 5 bases short, with 15 bases between. CDR3 amino acids: CASSERPNGETQYF. DNA of the CDR3: TGTGCCAGCAGTGAAAGGCCTAATGGGGAGACCCAGTACTTC.

The V and J genes are TRBV6-7 and TRBJ2-1; D ambiguous. TRBV6-7 is treated as an ORF (open reading frame) with a function not yet certain. Between the trimmed V and J ends, which lost 6 bases and 8 bases, there was a span of 11 bases. The CDR3 contains 12 residues. The CDR3 DNA follows: TGTGCCAGCAGGCCGCCGTGGGATGAGCAGTTCTTC. The encoded protein is CASRPPWDEQFF.

The V gene is TRBV7-2, the J gene TRBJ1-5, with 8 nucleotides matching TRBD1. This CDR3 region has 18 residues. Germline V lookup: CDR1 SGHTA, CDR2 FQGNSA. The junction had 8 bases not matched to a gene; V was cut back by 0 bases and J by 1 base. The chain's CDR3 is CASSLAVQGVGSNQPQHF. The CDR3 DNA is TGTGCCAGCAGCTTAGCGGTACAGGGGGTTGGAAGCAATCAGCCCCAGCATTTT.

This clone appeared a few times. This sequence joins TRBV4-3 and TRBJ1-4, with unresolved D. This CDR3 region has 17 residues. The ends were cut back, 0 bases at V and 7 bases at J, with 18 bases in the middle. The germline gives CDR1 LGHNA, CDR2 YSLEER. Here the CDR3 reads CASSQEGRARHGEKLFF. CDR3 DNA sequence: TGCGCCAGCAGCCAAGAGGGTAGGGCAAGACATGGTGAAAAACTGTTTTTT.

As to this clone: The same CDR3 also results from other DNA sequences found in this sample. This rearrangement joins TRBV30 to TRBJ2-3; no definite D call. The CDR3 length is 11 residues. Germline V gene data show CDR1 as GTSNPN and CDR2 as SVGIG (reference sequence). Trimming left V 0 bases short and J 6 bases short, with 4 bases between. CDR3 sequence (DNA): TGTGCCTGGAGTGTAGGGGATACGCAGTATTTT. Its protein product is CAWSVGDTQYF.

V usage is TRBV30 and J usage is TRBJ1-6; D perhaps matches TRBD1 (5 bases). CDR1 and CDR2 from the germline V gene are GTSNPN and SVGIG (reference sequence). The CDR3 is 13 amino acids. V was trimmed by 4 bases and J by 10 bases, leaving 14 bases between them. CDR3 DNA: TGTGCCTGGATGACGGGGAGGGGATCACCCCTCCACTTT. This gives the protein CAWMTGRGSPLHF.

This clone was observed a single time. The chain joins TRBV27 to TRBJ1-5, with TRBD1 as a possible D gene (6 bases). V lost 4 bases, J lost 1 base, and 14 bases lay in between. The germline V gene encodes CDR1 MNHEY and CDR2 SMNVEV (reference sequence). The CDR3 runs to 16 residues. DNA of the CDR3: TGTGCCAGCAGTTCCAACGCAGGGGTGAGCAATCAGCCCCAGCATTTT. Translation: CASSSNAGVSNQPQHF.

CDR3 loop: CAWSVEGVYGYTF. The CDR3 region has the DNA TGTGCCTGGAGTGTAGAGGGGGTCTATGGCTACACCTTC. V gene TRBV30 combines with J gene TRBJ1-2, with D possibly being TRBD1 (6 bases). The CDR3 loop spans 13 amino acids. Germline CDR1 reads GTSNPN; CDR2 reads SVGIG (reference sequence). Trimming stripped 0 bases from V and 4 bases from J, with 9 bases between.

This chain links TRBV30 with TRBJ1-6; D unresolved. Trimming left V 2 bases short and J 5 bases short, with 10 bases between. From germline, CDR1 is GTSNPN and CDR2 SVGIG (reference sequence). The CDR3 loop spans 14 amino acids. CDR3 nucleotides: TGTGCCTGGAGTAATGGGTTGGATAATTCACCCCTCCACTTT. This encodes CAWSNGLDNSPLHF.

The DNA for the CDR3 is TGCAGCGTTGAAGATCGGCGGAGTAGCACAGATACGCAGTATTTT. It yields the protein CSVEDRRSSTDTQYF. The chain carries TRBV29-1 and TRBJ2-3; no clear D gene. This CDR3 spans 15 amino acids. Germline V lookup: CDR1 SQVTM, CDR2 ANQGSEA. V was cut by 0 bases and J by 0 bases, with 10 bases left in between.

The chain uses TRBV7-2 and TRBJ1-4; TRBD1 might be the D (6 bases). Germline CDR1 SGHTA, CDR2 FQGNSA. The length of the CDR3 is 13 residues. V was shortened by 4 bases and J by 6 bases, with 9 bases between the two germline ends. In DNA, the CDR3 is TGTGCCAGCAGCTATCACAGGGATGAAAAACTGTTTTTT. Translated, it gives CASSYHRDEKLFF.

The chain uses TRBV30 and TRBJ1-5; D might be TRBD1 (6 bases). There are 13 residues in the CDR3. Germline V gene data show CDR1 as GTSNPN and CDR2 as SVGIG (reference sequence). V lost 3 bases, J lost 6 bases, and 12 bases lay in between. The CDR3 region is CAWSKGTSQPQHF. CDR3 coding DNA: TGTGCCTGGAGCAAAGGGACATCTCAGCCCCAGCATTTT.

This clone was observed once. The CDR3: CAWTGNSYEQYF. Here the CDR3 DNA reads TGTGCCTGGACAGGGAACTCCTACGAGCAGTACTTC. The chain carries TRBV30 and TRBJ2-7, with D possibly matching TRBD1 (5 bases). CDR1 is GTSNPN and CDR2 is SVGIG in the germline V gene (reference sequence). V was trimmed by 4 bases and J by 0 bases, leaving 7 bases between them. This CDR3 is 12 amino acids long.

The rearrangement joins TRBV28 to TRBJ2-2, with 7 bases aligning to TRBD1. After removal of 10 bases from V and 6 bases from J, the junction contained 5 bases not matched to a gene. This CDR3 has 12 amino acids. Germline loops: CDR1 MDHEN, CDR2 SYDVKM. CDR3 nucleotide sequence: TGTGCCATCACAGGGGAACCCGGGGAGCTGTTTTTT. Translating it yields CAITGEPGELFF.

This clone occurred a few times. The chain recombines TRBV30 with TRBJ2-6; D unclear. The V end was cut by 1 base, the J end by 3 bases, with 10 bases between. The CDR3 spans 15 residues. CDR1 is GTSNPN, CDR2 SVGIG, per germline (reference sequence). The CDR3 nucleotides are TGTGCCTGGAGTGGGCAGGCTTATGGGGCCAACGTCCTGACTTTC. Translated, it gives CAWSGQAYGANVLTF.

This clone was found many times. The V gene is TRBV4-1, the J gene TRBJ1-1; D might be TRBD1 (5 bases). The CDR3 consists of 14 residues. Germline lookup yields CDR1 MGHRA and CDR2 YSYEKL. Trimming took 5 bases from V and 3 from J, leaving 13 bases between them. Written as DNA, the CDR3 is TGCGCCAGCAGCAAAATGGGACTGGACACTGAAGCTTTCTTT. Residues: CASSKMGLDTEAFF.

V is TRBV30 and J is TRBJ1-3; D is ambiguous. V gave up 2 bases and J gave up 4 bases, with 15 bases separating them. The CDR3 sequence is 15 residues long. Germline V gene data show CDR1 as GTSNPN and CDR2 as SVGIG (reference sequence). CDR3 sequence reads: CAWSRTGNGGNTIYF. CDR3 coding DNA: TGTGCCTGGAGTCGGACTGGTAATGGGGGAAACACCATATATTTT.

This chain uses TRBV9 with TRBJ1-1; TRBD1 matches at 7 bases. CDR1 is SGDLS, CDR2 YYNGEE, per germline. The CDR3 covers 14 residues. V dropped 0 bases and J dropped 3; count of bases not matched to a gene: 2. This CDR3 is CASSVVGTDTEAFF. The CDR3 DNA reads TGTGCCAGCAGCGTAGTTGGGACAGACACTGAAGCTTTCTTT.

The gene calls are TRBV18 and TRBJ2-5; the D gene is possibly TRBD2 (5 bases). V lost 3 bases, J lost 9 bases, and 14 bases lay in between. Germline values: CDR1 KGHSH, CDR2 LQKENI. This CDR3 has 13 amino acids. The CDR3: CASSPDPSGAQYF. DNA of the CDR3: TGTGCCAGCTCACCTGACCCGTCCGGGGCCCAGTACTTC.

About this clone itself: Other DNA sequences within the sample encode an identical CDR3. This chain joins TRBV20-1 and TRBJ2-7, with TRBD1 as a possible D gene (5 bases). Looked up from germline, CDR1 is DFQATT and CDR2 is SNEGSKA (reference sequence). Trimming took 6 bases from V and 6 from J, leaving 12 bases between them. The CDR3 is 11 amino acids. CDR3 nucleotide sequence: TGCAGTGCGGGGCAGGGATCCGAGCAGTACTTC. Protein: CSAGQGSEQYF.

V and J are TRBV15 and TRBJ1-2; D not resolved. CDR1 is LNHNV and CDR2 is YYDKDF in the germline V gene (reference sequence). This CDR3 has 13 amino acids. Trimming stripped 1 base from V and 8 bases from J, with 11 bases between. The CDR3 bases are TGTGCCACCAGCAGAGTGAACGAAGGAGGCTACACCTTC. Its protein product is CATSRVNEGGYTF.